These T cell receptor beta chains were read from a single sample in a study of a mutant IDH1 vaccine in newly diagnosed glioma. This table comes from immunoSEQ multiplex PCR, and its TCRdb copy is limited to in-frame clones, with some not included. The sample consists of about 36,000 clones, around 81% of them appearing once. Antigen specificity for these receptors is unknown. The sequenced sample was PBMCs, obtained from a glioma patient whose treatment included an IDH1 peptide vaccine. These receptors were taken from a man in his forties or fifties with glioma. Each CDR3 is given with its conserved first and last residue. D genes are given only for firm matches. The size entry is marked missing in some rows and otherwise reads once, few, many or a size class.

TRBD1	TRBJ1-2	TRBV19	NA	CASSSHRGGLGGYTF	TGTGCCAGTAGTTCCCACAGGGGGGGACTCGGCGGCTACACCTTC
NA	TRBJ1-5	TRBV10-3	few	CAISEIENQPQHF	TGTGCCATCAGTGAGATCGAGAATCAGCCCCAGCATTTT
TRBD1	TRBJ2-2	TRBV6-4	NA	CASSDVGQGFTGELFF	TGTGCCAGCAGTGACGTGGGACAGGGGTTCACCGGGGAGCTGTTTTTT
NA	TRBJ2-2	TRBV7-2	NA	CASSLVWVGRGELFF	TGTGCCAGCAGCTTAGTTTGGGTCGGACGCGGGGAGCTGTTTTTT
NA	TRBJ2-7	TRBV6-5	NA	CASRGNTEDEQYF	TGTGCCAGCAGAGGAAATACCGAGGACGAGCAGTACTTC
TRBD1	TRBJ2-7	TRBV29-1	once	CSVKFGTGTGGEQYF	TGCAGCGTTAAGTTTGGCACCGGGACAGGGGGCGAGCAGTACTTC
NA	TRBJ2-7	TRBV7-2	NA	CASSLDRWSSYEQYF	TGTGCCAGCAGCTTAGACAGGTGGAGCTCCTACGAGCAGTACTTC
TRBD1	TRBJ2-2	TRBV11-2	NA	CASSQGQGLGELFF	TGTGCCAGCAGCCAGGGACAGGGGTTAGGGGAGCTGTTTTTT
NA	TRBJ2-2	TRBV30	once	CAWSRWDTVGTGELFF	TGTGCCTGGAGCCGCTGGGACACGGTGGGGACCGGGGAGCTGTTTTTT
NA	TRBJ2-2	TRBV4-1	NA	CASSQASYAGELFF	TGCGCCAGCAGCCAAGCAAGTTACGCCGGGGAGCTGTTTTTT
NA	TRBJ1-1	TRBV11-3	NA	CASSRDVTPTEAFF	TGTGCCAGCAGCCGTGACGTTACCCCCACTGAAGCTTTCTTT
TRBD2	TRBJ2-1	TRBV7-2	once	CASSSSGGSYNEQFF	TGTGCCAGCAGCTCTAGCGGGGGTTCCTACAATGAGCAGTTCTTC
NA	TRBJ2-1	TRBV27	NA	CASSFRGTYNEQFF	TGTGCCAGCAGTTTCAGGGGAACCTACAATGAGCAGTTCTTC
NA	TRBJ1-6	TRBV19	NA	CASRMEGPLNSPLHF	TGTGCCAGTAGGATGGAAGGCCCGCTTAATTCACCCCTCCACTTT
TRBD1	TRBJ2-1	TRBV2	once	CASRSRQGEYNEQFF	TGTGCCAGCAGGTCTAGGCAGGGGGAATACAATGAGCAGTTCTTC
NA	TRBJ2-7	TRBV6-5	NA	CASASGSYEQYF	TGTGCCAGTGCGAGCGGATCCTACGAGCAGTACTTC
NA	TRBJ2-5	TRBV7-9	NA	CASSFGGTRETQYF	TGTGCCAGCAGCTTCGGGGGAACGAGAGAGACCCAGTACTTC
TRBD2	TRBJ2-5	TRBV6-5	NA	CASSWTSGGRGETQYF	TGTGCCAGCAGTTGGACTAGCGGAGGCCGGGGGGAGACCCAGTACTTC
NA	TRBJ2-7	TRBV7-8	NA	CASSSPGAPYEQYF	TGTGCCAGCAGCTCTCCCGGGGCCCCCTACGAGCAGTACTTC
NA	TRBJ2-5	TRBV5-5	NA	CASSLGEKRTRTQYF	TGTGCCAGCAGTCTGGGGGAAAAGAGAACGAGGACCCAGTACTTC
TRBD2	TRBJ2-1	TRBV14	NA	CASSQGGGLAGDNEQFF	TGTGCCAGCAGCCAAGGGGGAGGACTAGCGGGGGACAATGAGCAGTTCTTC
NA	TRBJ1-5	TRBV5-5	NA	CASSLDPGGVQPQHF	TGTGCCAGCAGCTTGGATCCGGGGGGCGTTCAGCCCCAGCATTTT
NA	TRBJ1-6	TRBV7-2	NA	CASSSRGPSGSPLHF	TGTGCCAGCAGCTCCCGGGGACCATCAGGTTCACCCCTCCACTTT
TRBD1	TRBJ1-1	TRBV25-1	once	CASEQGIGTEAFF	TGTGCCAGCGAACAGGGGATTGGCACTGAAGCTTTCTTT
NA	TRBJ2-7	TRBV6-1	NA	CASSDVTGEYF	TGTGCCAGCAGTGACGTCACAGGAGAGTACTTC
TRBD2	TRBJ2-3	TRBV30	NA	CAGSQGGGASDTQYF	TGTGCCGGCTCCCAGGGCGGGGGGGCTTCAGATACGCAGTATTTT
NA	TRBJ2-1	TRBV29-1	NA	CSALEGAYNEQFF	TGCAGCGCCCTCGAAGGGGCCTACAATGAGCAGTTCTTC
NA	TRBJ1-3	TRBV2	NA	CASSEGGRGNTIYF	TGTGCCAGCAGTGAAGGGGGCAGAGGAAACACCATATATTTT
TRBD1	TRBJ1-6	TRBV2	NA	CASSERGQGLTPLHF	TGTGCCAGCAGTGAAAGGGGACAGGGTCTAACACCCCTCCACTTT
TRBD2	TRBJ2-3	TRBV6-4	few	CASSDGTSGGADTQYF	TGTGCCAGCAGTGACGGGACTAGCGGGGGGGCCGATACGCAGTATTTT
TRBD1	TRBJ1-3	TRBV7-2	NA	CASSLRTGTAGNTIYF	TGTGCCAGCAGCCTCCGAACCGGGACAGCTGGAAACACCATATATTTT
TRBD2	TRBJ2-1	TRBV7-9	NA	CASSRRTSGPNEQFF	TGTGCCAGCAGCCGGCGGACTAGCGGCCCTAATGAGCAGTTCTTC
NA	TRBJ1-5	TRBV7-8	NA	CASSLDRGQPQHF	TGTGCCAGCAGCTTGGACCGAGGGCAGCCCCAGCATTTT
NA	TRBJ1-1	TRBV10-3	NA	CAINSQNTEAFF	TGTGCCATCAACAGCCAGAACACTGAAGCTTTCTTT
NA	TRBJ1-1	TRBV11-2	NA	CASSGGGTEAFF	TGTGCCAGCAGCGGGGGGGGCACTGAAGCTTTCTTT
TRBD2	TRBJ2-2	TRBV5-6	NA	CASSLAVTSGATGELFF	TGTGCCAGCAGCTTGGCCGTGACTAGCGGGGCCACCGGGGAGCTGTTTTTT
NA	TRBJ2-1	TRBV9	NA	CASSVDPIEQFF	TGTGCCAGCAGCGTAGATCCCATTGAGCAGTTCTTC
TRBD1	TRBJ1-2	TRBV7-9	NA	CASSPGQGNYGYTF	TGTGCCAGCAGCCCCGGACAGGGCAACTATGGCTACACCTTC
NA	TRBJ1-5	TRBV15	NA	CATARGRYQPQHF	TGTGCCACGGCCCGCGGCCGCTATCAGCCCCAGCATTTT
NA	TRBJ1-4	TRBV29-1	medium-sized	CSVGDKGGIGKLFF	TGCAGCGTTGGTGACAAGGGCGGAATCGGAAAACTGTTTTTT
NA	TRBJ1-2	TRBV29-1	NA	CSVETPGHYYGYTF	TGCAGCGTTGAAACGCCGGGACACTACTATGGCTACACCTTC
NA	TRBJ1-4	TRBV5-1	NA	CASSLGGRANEKLFF	TGCGCCAGCAGCTTGGGAGGGAGGGCTAATGAAAAACTGTTTTTT
NA	TRBJ2-7	TRBV20-1	NA	CSASPLPEQYF	TGCAGTGCTAGCCCCCTCCCCGAGCAGTACTTC
TRBD1	TRBJ1-3	TRBV19	few	CATDRGSGNTIYF	TGTGCCACCGACAGGGGCTCTGGAAACACCATATATTTT
NA	TRBJ2-2	TRBV29-1	NA	CSVELGTGELFF	TGCAGCGTTGAATTGGGCACCGGGGAGCTGTTTTTT
NA	TRBJ1-3	TRBV11-2	NA	CASLSGAAIYF	TGTGCCAGCCTCTCGGGGGCCGCCATATATTTT
TRBD2	TRBJ2-3	TRBV28	few	CASSFWGGRDTDTQYF	TGTGCCAGCAGTTTCTGGGGAGGGAGGGACACAGATACGCAGTATTTT
NA	TRBJ1-4	TRBV5-1	NA	CASSLAPGMEEKLFF	TGCGCCAGCAGCTTGGCACCAGGGATGGAGGAAAAACTGTTTTTT
TRBD1	TRBJ2-2	TRBV4-2	NA	CASSQDRGQGTGELFF	TGTGCCAGCAGCCAAGATAGGGGACAGGGGACCGGGGAGCTGTTTTTT
TRBD1	TRBJ2-7	TRBV2	NA	CASSPRGHEQYF	TGTGCCAGCAGTCCCAGGGGGCACGAGCAGTACTTC
NA	TRBJ2-6	TRBV7-2	NA	CASGTNGVGANVLTF	TGTGCCAGCGGAACGAACGGGGTGGGGGCCAACGTCCTGACTTTC
NA	TRBJ1-4	TRBV11-3	NA	CASSLPGLEKLFF	TGTGCCAGCAGCTTACCAGGGCTTGAAAAACTGTTTTTT
NA	TRBJ1-5	TRBV19	NA	CASSEGVNSNQPQHF	TGTGCCAGTAGTGAGGGGGTTAATAGCAATCAGCCCCAGCATTTT
NA	TRBJ2-7	TRBV6-1	NA	CASSEEFNFTEQYF	TGTGCCAGCAGTGAAGAGTTTAATTTCACAGAGCAGTACTTC
NA	TRBJ2-1	TRBV5-4	NA	CASSPKRSGGSYNEQFF	TGTGCCAGCAGCCCCAAGCGAAGCGGAGGCTCCTACAATGAGCAGTTCTTC
NA	TRBJ1-5	TRBV19	NA	CASSIGATHGQPQHF	TGTGCCAGTAGTATAGGGGCGACCCACGGGCAGCCCCAGCATTTT
NA	TRBJ2-6	TRBV5-1	NA	CASSSVPSGANVLTF	TGCGCCAGCAGCTCCGTACCCTCTGGGGCCAACGTCCTGACTTTC
TRBD2	TRBJ2-5	TRBV5-4	NA	CASSATSGGAQETQYF	TGTGCCAGCAGCGCCACTAGCGGGGGAGCACAGGAGACCCAGTACTTC
NA	TRBJ1-2	TRBV18	NA	CASSPPGIPYYGYTF	TGTGCCAGCTCACCACCGGGAATCCCGTACTATGGCTACACCTTC
TRBD1	TRBJ1-3	TRBV2	NA	CATYPEGGAGNTIYF	TGTGCCACCTACCCTGAAGGGGGCGCGGGAAACACCATATATTTT